Following are 31 T cell receptor beta chains from one sample sequenced in a study of blood T cell repertoires in COVID-19. Generated by immunoSEQ multiplex PCR, the TCRdb table keeps only in-frame clones and is missing some. The sample holds approximately 300,000 clones, about nine tenths seen once. Sequencing was carried out using PBMCs or T cells enriched from blood (not recorded which). Every receptor here comes from a man in his sixties who had recovered from COVID-19.

This clone was seen a single time. J is TRBJ2-2 and V is TRBV27, with a possible D match to TRBD2 (5 bases). The germline V gene encodes CDR1 MNHEY and CDR2 SMNVEV (reference sequence). The germline V and J ends were trimmed by 6 bases and 5 bases, with 10 bases remaining between them. The CDR3 contains 13 residues. CDR3 sequence (DNA): TGTGCCAGCAGGCAGGAGGTGACCGGGGAGCTGTTTTTT. This translates into CASRQEVTGELFF.

The chain uses TRBV27 and TRBJ1-2; 8 positions agree with TRBD1. The CDR3 has 14 residues. V gave up 5 bases and J gave up 0 bases; unmatched junction bases: 2. Germline V gene data show CDR1 as MNHEY and CDR2 as SMNVEV (reference sequence). The CDR3 loop reads CASSPTGANYGYTF. CDR3 DNA sequence: TGTGCCAGCAGTCCGACAGGGGCTAACTATGGCTACACCTTC.

The chain employs TRBV7-2 and TRBJ2-7; 10 nucleotides agree with TRBD1. The V gene's germline CDR1 is SGHTA and CDR2 FQGNSA. With 4 bases clipped from V and 6 bases from J, the junction kept 9 bases outside the gene matches. The CDR3 runs to 15 residues. The CDR3 spells CASSYQPGQGSEQYF. CDR3 coding DNA: TGTGCCAGCAGCTACCAGCCGGGACAGGGGAGCGAGCAGTACTTC.

J is TRBJ2-7 and V is TRBV2, with D uncertain. The length of the CDR3 is 13 residues. Germline V gene lookup returns CDR1 SNHLY and CDR2 FYNNEI. Between the trimmed V and J ends, which lost 6 bases and 3 bases, there was a span of 12 bases. Written as DNA, the CDR3 is TGTGCCAGCAGCGGCGGCCTTAACTACGAGCAGTACTTC. Translating it yields CASSGGLNYEQYF. Full variable domain (missing parts from reference TRBV2 and TRBJ2-7): EPEVTQTPSHQVTQMGQEVILRCVPISNHLYFYWYRQILGQKVEFLVSFYNNEISEKSEIFDDQFSVERPDGSNFTLKIRSTKLEDSAMYFCASSGGLNYEQYFGPGTRLTVT.

The chain joins TRBV6-2 or TRBV6-3 to TRBJ2-7; TRBD1 is a possible D gene (6 bases). Germline V gene data show CDR1 as MNHEY and CDR2 as SVGEGT. The V end was cut by 4 bases, the J end by 7 bases, with 20 bases between. The CDR3 has 15 amino acids. The CDR3 DNA reads TGTGCCAGCAGTTTGACGCCAACTTACAGGGTAGAGCAGTACTTC. Encoded protein: CASSLTPTYRVEQYF.

The V and J genes are TRBV30 and TRBJ2-5; weak D call: TRBD1 (5 bases). V lost 3 bases and J 2 bases, leaving 13 bases between the germline ends. There are 14 residues in the CDR3. Germline CDR1 and CDR2: GTSNPN and SVGIG (reference sequence). The CDR3 nucleotides read TGTGCCTGGAGAGGAGCTGACAGTCAAGAGACCCAGTACTTC. Translating gives CAWRGADSQETQYF.

V is TRBV7-8 and J is TRBJ1-5; possibly TRBD1 for D (6 bases). Germline V gives CDR1 SGHVS, CDR2 FQNEAQ. The CDR3 totals 14 residues. Trimming shortened V by 5 bases and J by 2 bases, and 10 bases separated the two germline ends. The CDR3 protein is CASSPYRGNQPQHF. Written as DNA, the CDR3 is TGTGCCAGCAGCCCATACAGGGGCAATCAGCCCCAGCATTTT.

The chain joins TRBV6-4 to TRBJ2-2; unclear D gene. The CDR3 totals 12 residues. V lost 7 bases, J lost 4 bases, and 7 bases lay in between. Germline V gene data show CDR1 as MRHNA and CDR2 as SNTAGT. CDR3 loop: CASKTLTGELFF. As DNA, the CDR3 is TGTGCCAGCAAGACTCTCACCGGGGAGCTGTTTTTT.

CDR3 DNA: TGCAGTGCTAGTATTTCGGGACAACCTAACTATGGCTACACCTTC. Protein sequence: CSASISGQPNYGYTF. The chain combines TRBV20-1 with TRBJ1-2, with D tentatively TRBD1 (6 bases). Trimming removed 3 bases from V and 0 bases from J, with 14 bases in between. The CDR3 sequence is 15 residues long. Germline V gene lookup returns CDR1 DFQATT and CDR2 SNEGSKA (reference sequence).

This chain links TRBV6-5 with TRBJ1-1; 8 nucleotides align to TRBD1. Germline values: CDR1 MNHEY, CDR2 SVGAGI. This CDR3 is 13 amino acids long. The V and J ends lost 5 bases and 3 bases, in that order; junction bases with no gene match: 2. CDR3 in DNA: TGTGCCAGCAGTACGGACAGGGACACTGAAGCTTTCTTT. The encoded protein is CASSTDRDTEAFF.

The DNA of the CDR3 is TGCGCCAGCAGCCAAATAGCGGGCTTGGGCGGGGAGCTGTTTTTT. It translates to CASSQIAGLGGELFF. The chain couples TRBV4-1 to TRBJ2-2, with 7 bases that match TRBD2. V dropped 2 bases and J dropped 7; count of bases not matched to a gene: 7. The length of the CDR3 is 15 residues. Germline CDR1 is MGHRA and CDR2 is YSYEKL.

The chain couples TRBV6-5 to TRBJ2-1, with a weak D call TRBD2 (6 bases). Germline values: CDR1 MNHEY, CDR2 SVGAGI. The length of the CDR3 is 13 residues. The V end was cut by 7 bases, the J end by 9 bases, with 16 bases between. CDR3 in amino acids: CASTGVGPGEQFF. CDR3 coding DNA: TGTGCCAGCACGGGGGTAGGGCCCGGTGAGCAGTTCTTC.

The V gene is TRBV18, the J gene TRBJ2-3; the D is unclear. The CDR3 extends over 13 amino acids. Germline V gives CDR1 KGHSH, CDR2 LQKENI. V lost 4 bases, J lost 2 bases, and 7 bases lay in between. The CDR3 sequence: CASSLADTDTQYF. The CDR3 DNA reads as TGTGCCAGCTCACTGGCAGACACAGATACGCAGTATTTT.

The rearrangement links TRBV7-9 to TRBJ2-2; D call uncertain. Germline lookup yields CDR1 SEHNR and CDR2 FQNEAQ (reference sequence). The V and J ends lost 5 bases and 0 bases respectively, with 7 bases between them. The CDR3 totals 14 residues. DNA of the CDR3: TGTGCCAGCAGCGTATCTACGAACACCGGGGAGCTGTTTTTT. Amino acid sequence: CASSVSTNTGELFF.

This chain links TRBV4-1 with TRBJ2-5; TRBD2 matches at 8 bases. The V gene's germline CDR1 is MGHRA and CDR2 YSYEKL. This CDR3 region has 17 residues. Losses at the gene ends were 2 bases for V and 3 bases for J; bases not matched to a gene: 11. Here the CDR3 reads CASSQRPLGTSEETQYF. CDR3 coding DNA: TGCGCCAGCAGCCAACGCCCCTTGGGGACTAGTGAAGAGACCCAGTACTTC.

The chain carries TRBV7-9 and TRBJ1-1, with D possibly matching TRBD1 (5 bases). The CDR3 is made up of 13 amino acids. From germline, CDR1 is SEHNR and CDR2 FQNEAQ (reference sequence). V dropped 3 bases and J dropped 1 base, with 6 bases sitting between them. The CDR3 DNA is TGTGCCAGCAGCTTTGGGGCGAACACTGAAGCTTTCTTT. This encodes CASSFGANTEAFF.

The CDR3, as DNA: TGCGCCAGCAGTGGCCCGGGTTCTGGCTCCTATAATTCACCCCTCCACTTT. It yields the protein CASSGPGSGSYNSPLHF. The chain employs TRBV10-1 and TRBJ1-6; D unclear. Germline V gene data show CDR1 as WNHNN and CDR2 as SYGVQD (reference sequence). Trimming removed 4 bases from V and 0 bases from J, with 13 bases in between. The CDR3 totals 17 residues.

CDR3 amino acids: CASSLASRDRMSSWFTGELFF. In nucleotides, the CDR3 is TGTGCCAGCAGCTTAGCGTCTCGAGACAGGATGTCTTCTTGGTTCACCGGGGAGCTGTTTTTT. The J gene is TRBJ2-2, the V gene TRBV7-2, with D possibly TRBD1 on 6 matching bases. Germline lookup yields CDR1 SGHTA and CDR2 FQGNSA. Trimming pared 0 bases from V and 4 bases from J, leaving 27 bases between. This CDR3 spans 21 amino acids.

The chain couples TRBV10-3 to TRBJ2-1, with a weak D call TRBD1 (6 bases). This CDR3 has 14 amino acids. The V and J ends lost 2 bases and 7 bases respectively, with 12 bases between them. Per the germline V gene, CDR1 is ENHRY and CDR2 is SYGVKD. CDR3 DNA: TGTGCCATCAGTGAGAGGACAGCCCGGAATGAGCAGTTCTTC. Translated, it gives CAISERTARNEQFF.

The CDR3 DNA sequence: TGTGCCAGCAGCCTGGGACAGGGAAGTTCACCCCTCCACTTT. It translates to CASSLGQGSSPLHF. The chain recombines TRBV5-4 with TRBJ1-6, with TRBD1 matching 9 bases. This CDR3 spans 14 amino acids. V dropped 4 bases and J dropped 9; count of bases not matched to a gene: 5. Germline CDR1 is SGHNT and CDR2 is YYREEE (reference sequence).

The genes are TRBV10-2 and TRBJ1-5; D gene uncertain. Germline-derived CDR1 and CDR2 are WSHSY and SAAADI. V lost 8 bases, J lost 0 bases, and 8 bases lay in between. This CDR3 contains 13 residues. This CDR3 reads CASGRDSNQPQHF. The CDR3 nucleotides read TGCGCCAGCGGCCGGGATAGCAATCAGCCCCAGCATTTT.

The V call is TRBV3-1 (or the pseudogene TRBV3-2), the J call TRBJ2-7; a possible D gene is TRBD1 (6 bases). The germline gives CDR1 LGHDT, CDR2 YNNKEL (reference sequence). V gave up 0 bases and J gave up 4 bases, with 10 bases separating them. CDR3 length: 14 amino acids. DNA of the CDR3: TGTGCCAGCAGCCAAGACCTAGGGGGATACGAGCAGTACTTC. Translating gives CASSQDLGGYEQYF.

This sequence joins TRBV11-3 and TRBJ2-3; TRBD2 matches 13 bases. The CDR3 extends over 15 amino acids. After removal of 7 bases from V and 2 bases from J, the junction contained 3 bases not matched to a gene. Germline loops: CDR1 SGHNT, CDR2 YENEEA. CDR3 bases: TGTGCCAGCACCGGGACTAGCGGGACCACAGATACGCAGTATTTT. Amino acid sequence: CASTGTSGTTDTQYF. The variable domain in full, with the rest retrieved from reference TRBV11-3 and TRBJ2-3, is EAGVVQSPRYKIIEKKQPVAFWCNPISGHNTLYWYLQNLGQGPELLIRYENEEAVDDSQLPKDRFSAERLKGVDSTLKIQPAELGDSAVYLCASTGTSGTTDTQYFGPGTRLTVL.

This clone was seen once. This chain connects TRBV11-2 to TRBJ2-1, with TRBD2 matching over 11 bases. The V gene's germline CDR1 is SGHAT and CDR2 FQNNGV. The junction had 12 bases not matched to a gene; V was cut back by 5 bases and J by 0 bases. CDR3 length: 19 amino acids. The DNA for the CDR3 is TGTGCCAGCAGCCTTCGGCTAGCGGGGGGAAATGACTCCTACAATGAGCAGTTCTTC. Translated, it gives CASSLRLAGGNDSYNEQFF.

CDR3 protein: CASSGTDNSPLHF. Written as DNA, the CDR3 is TGTGCCAGCAGCGGGACAGATAATTCACCCCTCCACTTT. The V gene is TRBV5-4, the J gene TRBJ1-6, with 7 nucleotides matching TRBD1. This CDR3 is built from 13 residues. Germline V gene sequence: CDR1 SGHNT, CDR2 YYREEE (reference sequence). V lost 4 bases to trimming and J lost 5 bases; unmatched junction nucleotides: 0.

The J gene is TRBJ1-3, the V gene TRBV10-3; D unresolved. The CDR3 length is 13 residues. Deletions cut 4 bases from V and 7 bases from J, with 11 bases between. CDR1 and CDR2 from the germline V gene are ENHRY and SYGVKD. The CDR3 DNA reads TGTGCCATCAGTGGGGCAGCGGGGAACACCATATATTTT. It is translated as CAISGAAGNTIYF.

The chain recombines TRBV9 with TRBJ2-7; 7 bases are shared with TRBD1. In germline, CDR1 is SGDLS, CDR2 YYNGEE. V was pared by 6 bases and J by 3 bases, with 12 bases of the junction left unmatched. The CDR3 extends over 15 amino acids. The DNA of the CDR3 is TGTGCCAGCACCCTTAATCCGGGACAGCTCTACGAGCAGTACTTC. Translation gives CASTLNPGQLYEQYF.

The genes are TRBV20-1 and TRBJ1-2; the match to TRBD1 covers 7 bases. The length of the CDR3 is 13 residues. J was trimmed by 8 bases and V by 3 bases; bases with no gene match: 9. CDR1 is DFQATT, CDR2 SNEGSKA, per germline (reference sequence). Written as DNA, the CDR3 is TGCAGTGCTAGTGGAGACAGGGCGGGGGGCTACACCTTC. Its translation is CSASGDRAGGYTF.

V gene TRBV7-2 combines with J gene TRBJ2-7; maybe TRBD1 (5 bases). Per germline, CDR1 SGHTA and CDR2 FQGNSA. The CDR3 extends over 11 amino acids. V dropped 5 bases and J dropped 12 bases, with 14 bases sitting between them. The CDR3 reads CASSPDSTPYF. As DNA, the CDR3 is TGTGCCAGCAGCCCCGACAGCACCCCGTACTTC.

The CDR3 DNA reads TGTGCCAGCAGTGGCGCGGGAGGCGTCGTAGATACCCAGTACTTC. This sequence encodes CASSGAGGVVDTQYF. The gene calls are TRBV6-6 and TRBJ2-5; 8 bases are shared with TRBD2. The V and J ends lost 5 bases and 8 bases, in that order; junction bases with no gene match: 13. The CDR3 is 15 residues long. CDR1 MNHNY and CDR2 SVGAGI come from the germline V gene (reference sequence).

The chain employs TRBV19 and TRBJ2-3, with a possible D match to TRBD1 (6 bases). Trimming pared 6 bases from V and 0 bases from J, leaving 13 bases between. The CDR3 contains 15 residues. CDR1 and CDR2 from the germline V gene are LNHDA and SQIVND (reference sequence). CDR3 sequence reads: CASSLPGHSTDTQYF. Written as DNA, the CDR3 is TGTGCCAGTAGCCTGCCGGGACACAGCACAGATACGCAGTATTTT.